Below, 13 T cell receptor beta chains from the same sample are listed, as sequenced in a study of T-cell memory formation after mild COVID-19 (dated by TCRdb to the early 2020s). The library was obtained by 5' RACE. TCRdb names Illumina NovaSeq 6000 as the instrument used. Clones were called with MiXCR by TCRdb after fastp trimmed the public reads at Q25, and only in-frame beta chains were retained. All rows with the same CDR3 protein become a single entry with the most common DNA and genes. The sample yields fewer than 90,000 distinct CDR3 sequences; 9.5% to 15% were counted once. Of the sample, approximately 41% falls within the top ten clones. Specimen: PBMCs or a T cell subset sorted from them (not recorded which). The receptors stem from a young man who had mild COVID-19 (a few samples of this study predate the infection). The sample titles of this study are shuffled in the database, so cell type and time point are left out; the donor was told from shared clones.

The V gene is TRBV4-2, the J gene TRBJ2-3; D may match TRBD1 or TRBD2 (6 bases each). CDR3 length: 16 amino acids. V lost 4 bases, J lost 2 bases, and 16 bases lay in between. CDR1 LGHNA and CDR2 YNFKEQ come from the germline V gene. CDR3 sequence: CASSPKPGADTDTQYF. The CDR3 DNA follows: TGTGCCAGCAGCCCCAAGCCGGGGGCCGACACAGATACGCAGTATTTT.

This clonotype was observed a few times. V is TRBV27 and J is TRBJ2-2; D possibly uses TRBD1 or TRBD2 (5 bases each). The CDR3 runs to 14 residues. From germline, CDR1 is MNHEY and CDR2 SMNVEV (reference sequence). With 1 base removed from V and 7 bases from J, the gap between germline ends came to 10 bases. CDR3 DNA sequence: TGTGCCAGCAGTTTATGGCTGGGGGACGGGGAGCTGTTTTTT. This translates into CASSLWLGDGELFF.

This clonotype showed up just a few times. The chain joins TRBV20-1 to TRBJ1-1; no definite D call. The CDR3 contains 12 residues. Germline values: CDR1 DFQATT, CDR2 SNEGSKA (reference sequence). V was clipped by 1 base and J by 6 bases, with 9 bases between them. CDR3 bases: TGCAGTGCTAGAGCCGAAAGGGCTGAAGCTTTCTTT. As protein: CSARAERAEAFF.

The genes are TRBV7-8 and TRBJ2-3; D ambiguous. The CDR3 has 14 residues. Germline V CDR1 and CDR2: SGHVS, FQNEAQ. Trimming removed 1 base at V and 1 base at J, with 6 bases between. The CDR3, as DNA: TGTGCCAGCAGCTTAGTCATAGGCACAGATACGCAGTATTTT. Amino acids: CASSLVIGTDTQYF.

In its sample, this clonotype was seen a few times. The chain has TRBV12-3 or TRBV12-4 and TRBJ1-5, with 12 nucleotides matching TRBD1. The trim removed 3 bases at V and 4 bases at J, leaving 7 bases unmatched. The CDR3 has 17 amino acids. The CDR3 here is CASSFGTGGDYNQPQHF. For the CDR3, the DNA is TGTGCCAGCAGTTTCGGGACAGGGGGCGACTATAATCAGCCCCAGCATTTT.

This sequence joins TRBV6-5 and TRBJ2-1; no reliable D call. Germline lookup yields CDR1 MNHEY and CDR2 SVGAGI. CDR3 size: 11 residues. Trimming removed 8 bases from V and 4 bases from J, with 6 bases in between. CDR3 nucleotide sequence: TGTGCCAGCCACGGGTACAATGAGCAGTTCTTC. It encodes CASHGYNEQFF.

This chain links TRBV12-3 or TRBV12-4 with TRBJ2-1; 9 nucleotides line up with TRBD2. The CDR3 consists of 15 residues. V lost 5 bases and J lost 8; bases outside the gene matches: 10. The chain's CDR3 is CASSPTSGLMYEQFF. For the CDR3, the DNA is TGTGCCAGCAGTCCCACTAGCGGGTTAATGTATGAGCAGTTCTTC.

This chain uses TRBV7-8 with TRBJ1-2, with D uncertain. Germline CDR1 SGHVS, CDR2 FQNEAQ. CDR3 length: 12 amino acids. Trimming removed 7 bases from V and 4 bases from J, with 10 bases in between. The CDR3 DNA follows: TGTGCCAGCACGGCGGCAGGCTATGGCTACACCTTC. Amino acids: CASTAAGYGYTF. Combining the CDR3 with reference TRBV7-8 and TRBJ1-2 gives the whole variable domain GAGVSQSPRYKVAKRGQDVALRCDPISGHVSLFWYQQALGQGPEFLTYFQNEAQLDKSGLPSDRFFAERPEGSVSTLKIQRTQQEDSAVYLCASTAAGYGYTFGSGTRLTVV.

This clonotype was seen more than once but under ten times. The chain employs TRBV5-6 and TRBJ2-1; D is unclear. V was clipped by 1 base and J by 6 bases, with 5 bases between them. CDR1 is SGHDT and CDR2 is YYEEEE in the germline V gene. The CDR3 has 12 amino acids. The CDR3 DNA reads TGTGCCAGCAGCTTGTTTGGCAATGAGCAGTTCTTC. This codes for CASSLFGNEQFF.

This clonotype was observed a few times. CDR3 nucleotide sequence: TGCAGTGCTATACCCTCGCGGGGGCTGTACACTGAAGCTTTCTTT. Amino acid sequence: CSAIPSRGLYTEAFF. The rearrangement links TRBV20-1 to TRBJ1-1; the D gene is possibly TRBD1 (6 bases). Germline CDR1 DFQATT, CDR2 SNEGSKA (reference sequence). V was clipped by 4 bases and J by 3 bases, with 18 bases between them. This CDR3 has 15 amino acids.

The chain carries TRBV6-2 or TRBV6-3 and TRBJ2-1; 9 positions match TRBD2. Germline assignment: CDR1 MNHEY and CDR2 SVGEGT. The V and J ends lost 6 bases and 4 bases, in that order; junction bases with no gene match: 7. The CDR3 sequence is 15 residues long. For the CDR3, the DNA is TGTGCCAGCAGGAATTTAGCGGGGGAGTACAATGAGCAGTTCTTC. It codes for CASRNLAGEYNEQFF.

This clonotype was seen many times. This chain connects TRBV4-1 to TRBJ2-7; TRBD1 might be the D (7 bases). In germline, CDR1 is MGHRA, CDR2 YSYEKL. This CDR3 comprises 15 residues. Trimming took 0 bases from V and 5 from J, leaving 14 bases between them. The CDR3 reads CASSQEEGARNEQYF. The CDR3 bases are TGCGCCAGCAGCCAAGAGGAGGGGGCGAGGAACGAGCAGTACTTC.

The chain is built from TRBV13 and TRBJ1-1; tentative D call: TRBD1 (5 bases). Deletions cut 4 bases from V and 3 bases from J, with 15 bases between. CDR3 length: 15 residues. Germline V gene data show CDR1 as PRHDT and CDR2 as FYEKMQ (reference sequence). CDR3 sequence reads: CASSSVGLRDTEAFF. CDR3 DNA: TGTGCCAGCAGCTCAGTGGGGCTTCGGGACACTGAAGCTTTCTTT.